Given below is one T cell receptor (beta chain) in context. In its sample, this clone was seen a few times. Its recognized antigen is unknown. Base-call qualities are not available, and no considerably larger clone is one nucleotide away. This sample was taken from a study of Tregs in tolerant kidney transplant recipients (dated by TCRdb to the late 2010s). For the wider study: The transplants used related donors with nonmyeloablative bone marrow transplantation, and mixed chimerism in the human trials was transient. The study used TCRbeta sequencing to identify donor-specific regulatory T cells before combined kidney and bone marrow transplantation, then tracked those cells after transplant. The investigation overall reported the following: For some patients the PCR primers changed over time, which made it impossible to compare the samples from those patients at the nucleotide level. The most biologically relevant and donor-specific TCRbeta repertoire appeared to be identified by expanding Tregs with activated donor B cells. Biological reproducibility was not directly addressed, though technical replication error appeared minimal. Donor-specific Treg expansion was found to exceed global Treg expansion in tolerant patients, suggesting antigen-driven rather than nonspecific expansion. Because the study included only a small number of patients, the results must be confirmed in larger populations and under other immunosuppression protocols.

The label giving this sample's time point can be read as: blood sample drawn before combined kidney and bone marrow transplant. For bulk CFSE mixed lymphocyte reactions, CFSE-labeled recipient PBMCs were cocultured for about six days with irradiated donor PBMCs and were then stained for CD3/CD4/CD8 and FACS-sorted. Patients were several combined kidney and bone marrow transplant recipients from the ITN036ST trial, and only these trial subjects had samples available. Healthy control blood was processed by Ficoll density gradient to PBMCs and cryopreserved; patient PBMCs were collected before and after transplant. For TCRbeta CDR3 sequencing, genomic DNA was extracted from sorted cells using the QIAGEN DNeasy Blood and Tissue Kit. High-throughput TCRbeta CDR3 sequencing was carried out commercially through immunoSEQ, with PCR amplification with bias correction and internal controls included. As for how the authors treated the data: A unique productive TCRbeta sequence was defined by the CDR3 nucleotide sequence when primers matched, and otherwise by the CDR3 amino acid sequence together with the Vbeta and Jbeta genes. Donor-reactive sequences were defined as at least 5-fold expanded in CFSE-low cells versus unstimulated cells, with frequency of at least 0.01% in CFSE-low cells. Jensen-Shannon divergence calculated on the top 100 TCRbeta sequences ranked by frequency was used to measure repertoire divergence. For samples with multiple sequencing runs, sorting error was corrected in each run separately before the runs were combined. In its TCRdb copy, this immuneACCESS table keeps in-frame sequences only and misses some clones. Where compared with another copy, unresolved V genes explain less than half of these, and the others have no known cause. The V and J calls and clone size are taken from that table; D and trimming were inferred from the DNA. In all, the sample holds about 15,000 clones, and around half of those were seen once. The ten biggest clones cover less than 3.5% of the sample.

The germline V gene provides CDR1 ENHRY and CDR2 SYGVKD. The CDR3 numbers 17 residues from cysteine through phenylalanine. CDR3 DNA is the only sequence kept; it has 51 bases, read in frame from the first base. V lost 3 bases and J lost 5 bases, and the count of bases not matched to a germline gene is 5. The sample was CD4+ T cells from blood cultured with allogeneic cells, taken before the transplant. The chain was built from TRBV10-3 and TRBJ2-1, with TRBD2 identical over 15 junction bases. This receptor was obtained from a human patient who received a combined kidney and bone marrow transplant. The CDR3 region has the sequence CAISDPGLAGGNNEQFF. The DNA sequence reads TGTGCCATCAGTGACCCGGGACTAGCGGGAGGTAACAATGAGCAGTTCTTC.